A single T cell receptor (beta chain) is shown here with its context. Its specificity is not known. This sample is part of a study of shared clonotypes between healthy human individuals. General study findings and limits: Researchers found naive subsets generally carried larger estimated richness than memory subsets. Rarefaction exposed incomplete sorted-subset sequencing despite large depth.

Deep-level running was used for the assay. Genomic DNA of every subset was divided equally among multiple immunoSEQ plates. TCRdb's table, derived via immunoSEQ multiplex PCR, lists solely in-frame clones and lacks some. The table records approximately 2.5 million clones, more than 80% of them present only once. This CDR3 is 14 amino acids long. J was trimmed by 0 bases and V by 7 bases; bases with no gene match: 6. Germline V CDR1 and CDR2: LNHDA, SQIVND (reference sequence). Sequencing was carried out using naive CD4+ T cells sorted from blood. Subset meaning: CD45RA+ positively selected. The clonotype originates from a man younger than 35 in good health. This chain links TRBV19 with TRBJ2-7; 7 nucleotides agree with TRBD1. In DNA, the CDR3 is TGTGCCAGTAAGTCCCGGGACAGCTCCTACGAGCAGTACTTC. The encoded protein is CASKSRDSSYEQYF. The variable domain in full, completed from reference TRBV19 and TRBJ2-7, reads DGGITQSPKYLFRKEGQNVTLSCEQNLNHDAMYWYRQDPGQGLRLIYYSQIVNDFQKGDIAEGYSVSREKKESFPLTVTSAQKNPTAFYLCASKSRDSSYEQYFGPGTRLTVT.